Following are 14 T cell receptor beta chains from one sample sequenced in a study of beta chain features in type 1 diabetes. Every isolated RNA sample was fully reverse transcribed, so sequencing captured expressed TCRB transcripts. Only in-frame clones appear in the TCRdb table, and some are missing; sequencing was by immunoSEQ multiplex PCR. The table records more than 350,000 clones, about 10% of them present only once. The specimen was naive CD4+ T cells from blood. Source of these receptors: a woman aged 18-29 years in good health.

CDR3 sequence (DNA): TGTGCCGTCACACTTGGGGTGGGTTCCTACAATGAGCAGTTCTTC. Protein product: CAVTLGVGSYNEQFF. This chain connects TRBV7-2 to TRBJ2-1; D remains unclear. Trimming left V 11 bases short and J 1 base short, with 18 bases between. Germline V gene lookup returns CDR1 SGHTA and CDR2 FQGNSA. The CDR3 runs to 15 residues.

CDR3 in amino acids: CASSQGSGQGLVEQFF. CDR3 DNA: TGCGCCAGCAGCCAGGGTTCGGGACAGGGACTTGTGGAGCAGTTCTTC. The V gene is TRBV4-1, the J gene TRBJ2-1; 9 bases align to TRBD1. V shed 3 bases, J shed 10 bases, and the junction held 13 bases outside the gene matches. The germline V gene has CDR1 MGHRA and CDR2 YSYEKL. This CDR3 has 16 residues.

The V and J genes are TRBV11-2 and TRBJ2-7, with 7 bases fitting TRBD1. V lost 5 bases to trimming and J lost 1 base; unmatched junction nucleotides: 11. The CDR3 length is 16 residues. CDR1 is SGHAT, CDR2 FQNNGV, per germline. The CDR3 DNA sequence: TGTGCCAGCAGCCCTTCCCCGACAGGGAATTCCTACGAGCAGTACGTC. Protein sequence: CASSPSPTGNSYEQYV.

CDR3 coding DNA: TGTGCCAGTAGTATCCTAGGGGGCGCAGATACGCAGTATTTT. Translated: CASSILGGADTQYF. The chain is built from TRBV19 and TRBJ2-3, with 7 bases identical to TRBD1. Germline CDR1 LNHDA, CDR2 SQIVND (reference sequence). The CDR3 covers 14 residues. The J segment lost 4 bases and the V segment lost 3 bases, leaving 4 bases of the junction unmatched.

The chain has TRBV5-6 and TRBJ2-7; no definite D call. This CDR3 has 14 residues. Germline values: CDR1 SGHDT, CDR2 YYEEEE. Between the trimmed V and J ends, which lost 1 base and 2 bases, there was a span of 10 bases. CDR3 amino acids: CASSLIRPPYEQYV. Written as DNA, the CDR3 is TGTGCCAGCAGCTTGATTCGACCGCCCTACGAGCAGTACGTC.

This sequence joins TRBV5-6 and TRBJ1-6; D may be TRBD1 (6 bases). Germline-derived CDR1 and CDR2 are SGHDT and YYEEEE. The CDR3 extends over 15 amino acids. V dropped 4 bases and J dropped 6 bases, with 14 bases sitting between them. The CDR3 region is CASSKGQFRNSPLHF. DNA of the CDR3: TGTGCCAGCAGCAAGGGACAATTCCGTAATTCACCCCTCCACTTT.

This clone was seen more than once but under ten times. The J gene is TRBJ2-5, the V gene TRBV5-4, with D hard to call. This CDR3 region has 12 residues. V was cut by 4 bases and J by 14 bases, with 18 bases left in between. Germline CDR1 is SGHNT and CDR2 is YYREEE (reference sequence). In DNA form, the CDR3 reads TGTGCCAGCAGCCCTGCCGGCCGGACCAACTACTTC. It codes for CASSPAGRTNYF.

This sequence joins TRBV11-3 and TRBJ2-1; D not resolved. The V end lost 6 bases, the J end lost 9 bases, and 18 bases lay between the germline ends. The length of the CDR3 is 14 residues. Germline assignment: CDR1 SGHNT and CDR2 YENEEA. CDR3 nucleotides: TGTGCCAGCAGATCCAATTACGAAGTAGGTGAGCAGTTCTTC. It yields the protein CASRSNYEVGEQFF.

CDR3 DNA sequence: TGTGCCAGCAATTACAGGGGCTATAATTCACCCCTCCACTTT. This codes for CASNYRGYNSPLHF. The chain combines TRBV28 with TRBJ1-6, with 7 bases identical to TRBD1. Germline V gene data show CDR1 as MDHEN and CDR2 as SYDVKM. The CDR3 totals 14 residues. V gave up 7 bases and J gave up 3 bases; unmatched junction bases: 3.

The V and J genes are TRBV29-1 and TRBJ1-2; unclear D gene. This CDR3 is built from 13 residues. Trimming shortened V by 3 bases and J by 5 bases, and 13 bases separated the two germline ends. CDR1 and CDR2 from the germline V gene are SQVTM and ANQGSEA. The CDR3 DNA sequence: TGCAGCGTTGAGGTTGGGCCCCTTTATGGCTACACCTTC. Residues: CSVEVGPLYGYTF.

This rearrangement joins TRBV27 to TRBJ2-4; 8 bases align to TRBD1. Germline values: CDR1 MNHEY, CDR2 SMNVEV (reference sequence). V was pared by 4 bases and J by 4 bases, with 6 bases of the junction left unmatched. This CDR3 spans 15 amino acids. The chain's CDR3 is CASSSKTGAKNIQYF. CDR3 bases: TGTGCCAGCAGTTCCAAGACAGGGGCAAAAAACATTCAGTACTTC.

This clone was detected only a few times. This chain connects TRBV5-1 to TRBJ2-5; 7 positions agree with TRBD1. Germline V CDR1 and CDR2: SGHRS, YFSETQ. After removal of 4 bases from V and 3 bases from J, the junction contained 9 bases not matched to a gene. This CDR3 contains 15 residues. In nucleotides, the CDR3 is TGCGCCAGCAGCACCGGGACAGACTATGAAGAGACCCAGTACTTC. Its protein is CASSTGTDYEETQYF.

This CDR3 reads CASSVDVGSTDTQYF. In DNA, the CDR3 is TGTGCCAGCAGCGTAGACGTCGGGAGCACAGATACGCAGTATTTT. The chain couples TRBV9 to TRBJ2-3; D gene ambiguous. Trimming removed 0 bases from V and 0 bases from J, with 8 bases in between. The CDR3 contains 15 residues. Germline values: CDR1 SGDLS, CDR2 YYNGEE.

The chain is built from TRBV7-2 and TRBJ2-5, with 13 bases that match TRBD2. The CDR3 is 17 residues long. The V gene end was trimmed by 4 bases and the J gene end by 1 base; junction bases not matched to a gene: 6. Germline V gene lookup returns CDR1 SGHTA and CDR2 FQGNSA. CDR3 DNA: TGTGCCAGCAGCTCAGTCGGACTAGCGGGGGTCCAAGAGACCCAGTACTTC. This translates into CASSSVGLAGVQETQYF.